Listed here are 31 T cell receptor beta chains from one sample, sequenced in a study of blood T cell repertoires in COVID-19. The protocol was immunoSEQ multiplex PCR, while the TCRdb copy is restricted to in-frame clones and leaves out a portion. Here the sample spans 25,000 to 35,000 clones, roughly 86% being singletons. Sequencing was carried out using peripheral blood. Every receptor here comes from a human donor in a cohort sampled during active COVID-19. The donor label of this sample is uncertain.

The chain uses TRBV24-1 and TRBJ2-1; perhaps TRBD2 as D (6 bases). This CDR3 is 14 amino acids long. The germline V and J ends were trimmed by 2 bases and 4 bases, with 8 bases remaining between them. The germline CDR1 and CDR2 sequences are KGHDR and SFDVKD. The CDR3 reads CATSDWGTYNEQFF. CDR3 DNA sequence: TGTGCCACCAGTGATTGGGGGACTTACAATGAGCAGTTCTTC.

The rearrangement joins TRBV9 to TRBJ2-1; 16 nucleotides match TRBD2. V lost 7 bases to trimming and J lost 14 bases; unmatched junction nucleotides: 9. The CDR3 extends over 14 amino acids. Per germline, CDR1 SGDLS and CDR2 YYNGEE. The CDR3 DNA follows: TGTGCCAGCTTTTTTGGGACTAGCGGGAGGGGGGAGTTCTTC. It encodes CASFFGTSGRGEFF.

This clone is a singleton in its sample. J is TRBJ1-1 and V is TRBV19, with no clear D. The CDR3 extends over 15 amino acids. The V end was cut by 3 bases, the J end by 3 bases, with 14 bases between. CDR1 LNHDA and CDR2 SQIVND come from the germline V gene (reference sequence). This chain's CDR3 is CASSILGPSDTEAFF. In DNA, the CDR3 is TGTGCCAGTAGTATCCTTGGTCCTTCGGACACTGAAGCTTTCTTT.

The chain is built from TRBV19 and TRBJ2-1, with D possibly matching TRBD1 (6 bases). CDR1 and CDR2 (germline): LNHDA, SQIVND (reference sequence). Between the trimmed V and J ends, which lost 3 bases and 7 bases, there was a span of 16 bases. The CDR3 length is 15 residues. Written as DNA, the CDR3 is TGTGCCAGTAGTATTCGACAGGCAGAGAGGAATGAGCAGTTCTTC. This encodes CASSIRQAERNEQFF.

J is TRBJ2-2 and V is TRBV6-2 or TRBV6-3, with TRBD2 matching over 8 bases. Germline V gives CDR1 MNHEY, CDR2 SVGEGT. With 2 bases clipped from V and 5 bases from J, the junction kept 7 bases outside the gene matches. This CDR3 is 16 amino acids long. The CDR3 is CASSYRAGVGTGELFF. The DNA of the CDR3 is TGTGCCAGCAGTTACCGAGCGGGGGTCGGAACCGGGGAGCTGTTTTTT.

CDR3 nucleotides: TGTGCCAGCAGCGGTGGGACAGGGGGACTCACAGATACGCAGTATTTT. This translates into CASSGGTGGLTDTQYF. The chain carries TRBV5-4 and TRBJ2-3, with 11 bases identical to TRBD1. From germline, CDR1 is SGHNT and CDR2 YYREEE (reference sequence). The CDR3 totals 16 residues. V was clipped by 4 bases and J by 2 bases; unmatched bases: 6. Variable domain in full (rest from reference TRBV5-4 and TRBJ2-3): ETGVTQSPTHLIKTRGQQVTLRCSSQSGHNTVSWYQQALGQGPQFIFQYYREEENGRGNFPPRFSGLQFPNYSSELNVNALELDDSALYLCASSGGTGGLTDTQYFGPGTRLTVL.

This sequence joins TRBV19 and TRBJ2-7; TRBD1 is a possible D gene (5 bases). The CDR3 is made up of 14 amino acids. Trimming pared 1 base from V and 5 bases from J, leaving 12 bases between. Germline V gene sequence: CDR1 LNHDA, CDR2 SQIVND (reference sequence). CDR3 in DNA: TGTGCCAGTAGTATAGGCAGGGCCTGGGACGAGCAGTACTTC. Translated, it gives CASSIGRAWDEQYF.

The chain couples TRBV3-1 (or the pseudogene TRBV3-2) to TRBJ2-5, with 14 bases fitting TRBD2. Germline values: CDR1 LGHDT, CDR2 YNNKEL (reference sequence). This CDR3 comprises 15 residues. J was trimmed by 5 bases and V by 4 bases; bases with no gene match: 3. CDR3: CASSPGLAGVETQYF. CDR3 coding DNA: TGTGCCAGCAGCCCGGGACTAGCGGGAGTGGAGACCCAGTACTTC.

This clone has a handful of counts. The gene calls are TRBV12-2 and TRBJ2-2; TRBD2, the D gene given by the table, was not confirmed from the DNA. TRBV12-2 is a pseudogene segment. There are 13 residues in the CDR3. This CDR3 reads CASWELNTGELFF. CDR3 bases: TGTGCAAGTTGGGAGCTAAACACCGGGGAGCTGTTTTTT.

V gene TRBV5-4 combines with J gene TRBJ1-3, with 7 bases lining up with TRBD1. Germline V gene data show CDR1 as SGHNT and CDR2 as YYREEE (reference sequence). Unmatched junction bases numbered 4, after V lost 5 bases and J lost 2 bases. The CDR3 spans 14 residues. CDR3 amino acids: CASSSDRAGNTIYF. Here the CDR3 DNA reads TGTGCCAGCAGTTCCGACAGGGCTGGAAACACCATATATTTT.

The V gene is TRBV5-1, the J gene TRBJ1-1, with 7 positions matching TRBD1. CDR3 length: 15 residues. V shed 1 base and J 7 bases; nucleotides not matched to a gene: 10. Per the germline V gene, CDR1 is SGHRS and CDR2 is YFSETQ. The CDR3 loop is CASSLYGRGLDEAFF. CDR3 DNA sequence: TGCGCCAGCAGCTTGTATGGCAGGGGGTTGGATGAAGCTTTCTTT.

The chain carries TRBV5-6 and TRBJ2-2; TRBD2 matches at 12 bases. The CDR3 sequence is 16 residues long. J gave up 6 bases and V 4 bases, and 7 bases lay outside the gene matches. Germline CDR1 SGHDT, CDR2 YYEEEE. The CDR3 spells CASSVLTSGSSGELFF. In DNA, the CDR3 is TGTGCCAGCAGCGTTCTGACTAGCGGGAGTTCCGGGGAGCTGTTTTTT.

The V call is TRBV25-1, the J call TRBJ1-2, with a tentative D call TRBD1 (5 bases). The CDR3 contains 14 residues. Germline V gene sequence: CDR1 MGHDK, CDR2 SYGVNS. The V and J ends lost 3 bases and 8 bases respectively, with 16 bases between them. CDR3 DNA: TGTGCCAGCAGTGACCCAGCAGGGATTGGGGGCTACACCTTC. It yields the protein CASSDPAGIGGYTF.

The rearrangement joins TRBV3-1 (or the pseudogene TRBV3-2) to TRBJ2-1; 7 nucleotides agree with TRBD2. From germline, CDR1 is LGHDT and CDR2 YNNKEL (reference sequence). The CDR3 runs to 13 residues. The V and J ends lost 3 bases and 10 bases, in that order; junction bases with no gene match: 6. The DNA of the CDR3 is TGTGCCAGCAGCCAGCAACTAGCGACCGAGCAGTTCTTC. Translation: CASSQQLATEQFF.

For the CDR3, the DNA is TGTGCCAGCAGCGTAGAGGCCGGGACAGGGCGCACAGATACGCAGTATTTT. It codes for CASSVEAGTGRTDTQYF. This sequence joins TRBV9 and TRBJ2-3; 9 bases are a match to TRBD1. In germline, CDR1 is SGDLS, CDR2 YYNGEE. V gave up 0 bases and J gave up 1 base; unmatched junction bases: 6. There are 17 residues in the CDR3.

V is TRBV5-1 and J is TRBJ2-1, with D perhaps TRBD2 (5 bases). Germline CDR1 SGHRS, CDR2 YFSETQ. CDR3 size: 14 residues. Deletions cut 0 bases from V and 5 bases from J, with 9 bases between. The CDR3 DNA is TGCGCCAGCAGCTTGGGGCTAGCAGACAATGAGCAGTTCTTC. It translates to CASSLGLADNEQFF.

The CDR3 coding sequence is TGTGCCAGCAGCCACCCTTTCGCAACAGGGACTGGGGCCAACGTCCTGACTTTC. Its translation is CASSHPFATGTGANVLTF. V usage is TRBV11-3 and J usage is TRBJ2-6, with TRBD1 as a possible D gene (6 bases). V lost 5 bases, J lost 2 bases, and 19 bases lay in between. The CDR3 loop spans 18 amino acids. Germline-derived CDR1 and CDR2 are SGHNT and YENEEA. The whole variable domain, filled in from reference TRBV11-3 and TRBJ2-6, reads EAGVVQSPRYKIIEKKQPVAFWCNPISGHNTLYWYLQNLGQGPELLIRYENEEAVDDSQLPKDRFSAERLKGVDSTLKIQPAELGDSAVYLCASSHPFATGTGANVLTFGAGSRLTVL.

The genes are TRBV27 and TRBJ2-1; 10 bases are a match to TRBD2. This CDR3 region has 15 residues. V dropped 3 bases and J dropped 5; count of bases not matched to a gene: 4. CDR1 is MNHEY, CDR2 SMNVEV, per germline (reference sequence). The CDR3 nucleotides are TGTGCCAGCAGTTTTGCACTAGCGGGGAACAATGAGCAGTTCTTC. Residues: CASSFALAGNNEQFF.

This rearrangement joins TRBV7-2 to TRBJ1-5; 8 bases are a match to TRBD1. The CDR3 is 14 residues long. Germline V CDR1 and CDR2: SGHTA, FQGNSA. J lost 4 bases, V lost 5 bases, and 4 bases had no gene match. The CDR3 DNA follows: TGTGCCAGCAGCCACGACAGGGGTAATCAGCCCCAGCATTTT. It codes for CASSHDRGNQPQHF.

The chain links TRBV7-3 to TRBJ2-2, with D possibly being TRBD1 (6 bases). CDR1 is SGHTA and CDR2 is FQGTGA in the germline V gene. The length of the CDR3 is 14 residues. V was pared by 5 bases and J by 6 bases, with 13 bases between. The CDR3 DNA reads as TGTGCCAGCAGCCCTTTTAAGGGGGCCGGGGAGCTGTTTTTT. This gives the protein CASSPFKGAGELFF. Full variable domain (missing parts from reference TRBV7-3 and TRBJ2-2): GAGVSQTPSNKVTEKGKYVELRCDPISGHTALYWYRQSLGQGPEFLIYFQGTGAADDSGLPNDRFFAVRPEGSVSTLKIQRTERGDSAVYLCASSPFKGAGELFFGEGSRLTVL.

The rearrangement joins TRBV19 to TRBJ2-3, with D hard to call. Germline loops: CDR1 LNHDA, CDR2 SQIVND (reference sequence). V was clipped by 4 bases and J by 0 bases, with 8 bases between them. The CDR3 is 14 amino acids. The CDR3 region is CASSSLVSTDTQYF. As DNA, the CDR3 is TGTGCCAGTAGTAGTCTCGTCAGCACAGATACGCAGTATTTT.

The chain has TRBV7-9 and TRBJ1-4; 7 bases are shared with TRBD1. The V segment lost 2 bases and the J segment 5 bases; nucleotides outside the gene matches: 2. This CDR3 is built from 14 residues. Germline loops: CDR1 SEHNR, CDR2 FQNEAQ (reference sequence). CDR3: CASSLLTGNEKLFF. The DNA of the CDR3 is TGTGCCAGCAGCTTACTGACAGGGAATGAAAAACTGTTTTTT.

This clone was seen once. CDR3 nucleotide sequence: TGTGCCAGCAGCTTAGAAGGGGCAGGTAGGAACTACAATGAGCAGTTCTTC. Amino acid sequence: CASSLEGAGRNYNEQFF. The V and J genes are TRBV11-3 and TRBJ2-1; D is possibly TRBD1 (5 bases). Germline values: CDR1 SGHNT, CDR2 YENEEA. The CDR3 spans 17 residues. V dropped 0 bases and J dropped 3 bases, with 15 bases sitting between them.

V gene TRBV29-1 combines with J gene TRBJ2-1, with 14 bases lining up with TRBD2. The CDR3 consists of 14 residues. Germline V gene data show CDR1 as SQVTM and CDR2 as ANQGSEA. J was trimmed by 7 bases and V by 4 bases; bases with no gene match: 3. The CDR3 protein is CSVATSGRDNEQFF. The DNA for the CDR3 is TGCAGCGTTGCGACTAGCGGGAGGGATAATGAGCAGTTCTTC.

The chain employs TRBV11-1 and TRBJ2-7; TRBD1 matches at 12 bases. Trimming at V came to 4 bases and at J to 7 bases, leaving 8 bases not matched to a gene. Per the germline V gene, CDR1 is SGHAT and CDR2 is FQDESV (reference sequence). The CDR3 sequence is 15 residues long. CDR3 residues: CASSSRDRGRFEQYF. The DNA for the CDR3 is TGTGCCAGCAGCTCCCGGGACAGGGGGCGGTTTGAGCAGTACTTC. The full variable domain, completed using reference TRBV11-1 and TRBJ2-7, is EAEVAQSPRYKITEKSQAVAFWCDPISGHATLYWYRQILGQGPELLVQFQDESVVDDSQLPKDRFSAERLKGVDSTLKIQPAELGDSAMYLCASSSRDRGRFEQYFGPGTRLTVT.

This CDR3 is CASSPTGVRYNEQFF. Here the CDR3 DNA reads TGTGCCAGCAGCCCAACCGGAGTCCGCTACAATGAGCAGTTCTTC. V is TRBV11-2 and J is TRBJ2-1; no clear D. Trimming took 5 bases from V and 3 from J, leaving 14 bases between them. The CDR3 loop spans 15 amino acids. CDR1 SGHAT and CDR2 FQNNGV come from the germline V gene.

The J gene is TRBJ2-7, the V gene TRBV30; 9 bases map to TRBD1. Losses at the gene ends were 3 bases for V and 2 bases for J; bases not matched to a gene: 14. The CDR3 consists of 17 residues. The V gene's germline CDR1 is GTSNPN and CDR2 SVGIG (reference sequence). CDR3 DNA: TGTGCCTGGAGGCCCCTGACAGGGGGGATACAAGCCTACGAGCAGTACTTC. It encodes CAWRPLTGGIQAYEQYF. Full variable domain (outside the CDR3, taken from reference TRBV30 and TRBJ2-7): SQTIHQWPATLVQPVGSPLSLECTVEGTSNPNLYWYRQAAGRGLQLLFYSVGIGQISSEVPQNLSASRPQDRQFILSSKKLLLSDSGFYLCAWRPLTGGIQAYEQYFGPGTRLTVT.

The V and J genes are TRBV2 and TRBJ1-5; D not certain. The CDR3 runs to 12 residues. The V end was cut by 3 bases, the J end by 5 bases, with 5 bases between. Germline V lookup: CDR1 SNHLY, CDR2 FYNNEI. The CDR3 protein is CASSDSDQPQHF. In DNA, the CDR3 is TGTGCCAGCAGTGACAGTGATCAGCCCCAGCATTTT. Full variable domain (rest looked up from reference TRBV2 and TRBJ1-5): EPEVTQTPSHQVTQMGQEVILRCVPISNHLYFYWYRQILGQKVEFLVSFYNNEISEKSEIFDDQFSVERPDGSNFTLKIRSTKLEDSAMYFCASSDSDQPQHFGDGTRLSIL.

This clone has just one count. In DNA, the CDR3 is TGTGCCAGCAACCGGGGATCCGGGATAGGAGGCTACACCTTC. Encoded protein: CASNRGSGIGGYTF. The chain uses TRBV5-4 and TRBJ1-2; D not resolved. V shed 6 bases and J shed 8 bases, with 20 bases lying between them. The CDR3 consists of 14 residues. Germline values: CDR1 SGHNT, CDR2 YYREEE (reference sequence). The variable domain in full, completed from reference TRBV5-4 and TRBJ1-2, reads ETGVTQSPTHLIKTRGQQVTLRCSSQSGHNTVSWYQQALGQGPQFIFQYYREEENGRGNFPPRFSGLQFPNYSSELNVNALELDDSALYLCASNRGSGIGGYTFGSGTRLTVV.

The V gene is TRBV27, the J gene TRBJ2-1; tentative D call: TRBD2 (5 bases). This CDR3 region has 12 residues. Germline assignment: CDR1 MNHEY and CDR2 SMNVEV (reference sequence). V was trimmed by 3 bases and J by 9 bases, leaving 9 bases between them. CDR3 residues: CASSFMGSEQFF. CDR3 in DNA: TGTGCCAGCAGTTTTATGGGGAGTGAGCAGTTCTTC.

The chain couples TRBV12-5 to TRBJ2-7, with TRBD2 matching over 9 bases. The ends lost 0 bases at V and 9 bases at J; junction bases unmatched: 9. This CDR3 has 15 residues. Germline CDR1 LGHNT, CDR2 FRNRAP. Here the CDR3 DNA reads TGTGCTAGTGGTTTGGTTACTGCGGGCGGGAGGGCGCAGTACTTC. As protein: CASGLVTAGGRAQYF.